This T cell receptor (beta chain) comes out of a study of cytomegalovirus exposure and HLA in healthy donors. The study's findings and limits: An assumption of roughly uniform sequencing depth across donors underlay the presence/absence analyses. TCR beta V- and J-gene trimming, according to a later analysis, was linked to a missense DCLRE1C variant.

A word on this clone: Its antigen is unidentified.

Every donor was a healthy person donating bone marrow. The germline V and J ends were trimmed by 7 bases and 7 bases, with 16 bases remaining between them. The V gene's germline CDR1 is SNHLY and CDR2 FYNNEI. CDR3 length: 13 amino acids. Use of 60 Vbeta and 13 Jbeta primers characterized the PCR. Sequencing used immunoSEQ multiplex PCR; TCRdb keeps in-frame clones, though not all of them. The sample yields hundreds of thousands of clones, about 79% seen once. The rearrangement uses TRBV2 and TRBJ1-2, with D possibly TRBD1 on 5 matching bases. The specimen was PBMCs. The sequence came from a male donor in good health and CMV-seronegative. The CDR3 protein is CASTGTPSGGYTF. In DNA, the CDR3 is TGTGCCAGCACCGGGACTCCCTCGGGTGGCTACACCTTC.